Listed below are T cell receptor beta chains from one sample, sequenced in a study of monozygotic twins with inflammatory bowel disease. TCRdb processed the 5' RACE reads again and assigns one entry to each CDR3 protein, with no DNA. This repertoire includes a few hundred thousand distinct CDR3 sequences. Sequencing used blood. These receptor sequences come from a human donor with ulcerative colitis or Crohn's disease, or a healthy co-twin of an affected twin (not recorded which). Each CDR3 is given with its conserved first and last residue.

v_gene	j_gene	len	CDR3aa
TRBV29-1	TRBJ1-1	12	CSAGEWRAEAFF
TRBV6-1	TRBJ1-5	13	CASSEKGGQPQHF
TRBV20-1	TRBJ2-1	11	CSASGGLEQFF
TRBV28	TRBJ1-5	12	CASSFLRTPQHF
TRBV4-1	TRBJ2-6	19	CASSRAGTGQFFGANVLTF
TRBV9	TRBJ2-1	14	CASSVVVSYNEQFF
TRBV7-2	TRBJ2-5	17	CASSLGYSAGSGETQYF
TRBV28	TRBJ2-3	14	CASSLVLAGATQYF
TRBV9	TRBJ2-1	16	CASSVGELAVNNEQFF
TRBV20-1	TRBJ1-4	14	CSAPPRATNEKLFF
TRBV18	TRBJ2-1	16	CASSPGQGPYLNEQFF
TRBV5-5	TRBJ2-2	16	CASSLTGDRDTGELFF
TRBV15	TRBJ1-3	16	CATSRDGRVFGNTIYF
TRBV6-5	TRBJ2-3	13	CASSRDSADTQYF